The next 20 T cell receptor beta chains were all read from a single sample in a study of T cell repertoires in cytomegalovirus infection (dated by TCRdb to between 2018 and 2021). The sample's treatment or condition label, decoded: in vitro stimulation with specific CMV peptide epitopes to enrich CMV-specific T cells. These receptors are not linked to any known antigen. Instrument on record: Illumina HiSeq 1500. Starting from the raw public reads, TCRdb applied fastp trimming at Q25, assembled clones with MiXCR and retained in-frame beta chains. Every distinct CDR3 protein forms one entry, paired with its most common genes and DNA. The sample table shows about 310,000 distinct CDR3 sequences, and roughly 25% are seen once. The ten most abundant clones make up less than 15% of the sample. The specimen comprised cultured PBMCs, sampled from culture after CMV antigen stimulation. These TCRs come from a human donor in good health (CMV status not recorded). Some clones in this sample may be carry-over from other donors' samples.

This clonotype was picked up a small number of times. The gene calls are TRBV9 and TRBJ1-6; D unclear. The CDR3 contains 15 residues. The germline V and J ends were trimmed by 1 base and 7 bases, with 12 bases remaining between them. Germline loops: CDR1 SGDLS, CDR2 YYNGEE. The CDR3 region is CASSVSPLGNSPLHF. As DNA, the CDR3 is TGTGCCAGCAGCGTATCACCGCTCGGAAATTCACCCCTCCACTTT.

This chain joins TRBV30 and TRBJ2-1; maybe TRBD1 (6 bases). The CDR3 spans 12 residues. Trimming took off 3 bases at V and 6 bases at J, with 9 bases between the two ends. Germline CDR1 reads GTSNPN; CDR2 reads SVGIG (reference sequence). In DNA, the CDR3 is TGTGCCTGGAGGGGGGCTGGCAATGAGCAGTTCTTC. Amino acid sequence: CAWRGAGNEQFF.

This sequence joins TRBV12-3 or TRBV12-4 and TRBJ1-5; unclear D gene. The CDR3 is made up of 13 amino acids. Trimming left V 3 bases short and J 5 bases short, with 8 bases between. The CDR3 region has the DNA TGTGCCAGCAGTTTTGGGAGTGATCAGCCCCAGCATTTT. Protein product: CASSFGSDQPQHF.

The V and J genes are TRBV14 and TRBJ2-1; 8 bases match TRBD2. Trimming cost V 4 bases and J 7 bases; bases outside gene matches: 9. There are 15 residues in the CDR3. The germline V gene encodes CDR1 SGHDN and CDR2 FVKESK. The CDR3, as DNA: TGTGCCAGCAGCCCCGGGGGGGAGGAATGGAATGAGCAGTTCTTC. Its protein is CASSPGGEEWNEQFF.

This clonotype has more than one count but fewer than ten. J is TRBJ1-4 and V is TRBV19; D is undetermined. The CDR3 runs to 15 residues. Germline V gives CDR1 LNHDA, CDR2 SQIVND (reference sequence). Trimming removed 9 bases from V and 6 bases from J, with 20 bases in between. The CDR3 loop is CASRRSRGWDEKLFF. As DNA, the CDR3 is TGTGCCAGCCGGCGGTCTCGAGGATGGGATGAAAAACTGTTTTTT.

This clonotype has ten or more counts. The J gene is TRBJ2-3, the V gene TRBV7-2; 10 bases agree with TRBD1. The CDR3 has 15 amino acids. CDR1 SGHTA and CDR2 FQGNSA come from the germline V gene. The J segment lost 2 bases and the V segment lost 5 bases, leaving 4 bases of the junction unmatched. The CDR3 DNA follows: TGTGCCAGCAGCCCGGGACAGGGGCACACAGATACGCAGTATTTT. Encoded protein: CASSPGQGHTDTQYF. Complete variable domain (other parts from reference TRBV7-2 and TRBJ2-3): GAGVSQSPSNKVTEKGKDVELRCDPISGHTALYWYRQSLGQGLEFLIYFQGNSAPDKSGLPSDRFSAERTGGSVSTLTIQRTQQEDSAVYLCASSPGQGHTDTQYFGPGTRLTVL.

The chain recombines TRBV15 with TRBJ2-1, with 10 bases matching TRBD2. J gave up 4 bases and V 1 base, and 4 bases lay outside the gene matches. This CDR3 contains 16 residues. Germline V gene data show CDR1 as LNHNV and CDR2 as YYDKDF (reference sequence). The CDR3 DNA is TGTGCCACCAGCAGAGGCCCTAGCGGGAGTTACAATGAGCAGTTCTTC. As protein: CATSRGPSGSYNEQFF.

This clonotype was detected only a few times. The chain uses TRBV14 and TRBJ2-1, with 8 positions matching TRBD2. V was clipped by 7 bases and J by 5 bases; unmatched bases: 7. The germline V gene encodes CDR1 SGHDN and CDR2 FVKESK. This CDR3 has 14 amino acids. The CDR3, as DNA: TGTGCCAGCACTCGTAGCGGGACCCACAATGAGCAGTTCTTC. Its protein product is CASTRSGTHNEQFF.

This chain links TRBV18 with TRBJ2-5, with 9 bases identical to TRBD1. V was clipped by 3 bases and J by 4 bases; unmatched bases: 21. Per the germline V gene, CDR1 is KGHSH and CDR2 is LQKENI. The CDR3 loop spans 20 amino acids. CDR3 DNA: TGTGCCAGCTCACCGAGCGCCACTTCCATTTGGACAGGGGAATTAGAGACCCAGTACTTC. It specifies CASSPSATSIWTGELETQYF.

This sequence joins TRBV6-4 and TRBJ2-1; 9 bases fit TRBD2. After removal of 4 bases from V and 8 bases from J, the junction contained 6 bases not matched to a gene. The CDR3 runs to 14 residues. The germline gives CDR1 MRHNA, CDR2 SNTAGT. CDR3 sequence (DNA): TGTGCCAGCAGTGCCGACGGGACTAGCCATGAGCAGTTCTTC. It codes for CASSADGTSHEQFF.

The rearrangement joins TRBV20-1 to TRBJ2-1, with TRBD2 matching 11 bases. The J segment lost 9 bases and the V segment lost 1 base, leaving 8 bases of the junction unmatched. The germline CDR1 and CDR2 sequences are DFQATT and SNEGSKA (reference sequence). CDR3 length: 15 residues. The DNA for the CDR3 is TGCAGTGCTAGAGTAGCGGGAGGGCCGCATAGTGAGCAGTTCTTC. This gives the protein CSARVAGGPHSEQFF.

This clonotype was seen ten or more times. This sequence joins TRBV7-8 and TRBJ2-7, with 8 bases matching TRBD2. The CDR3 extends over 19 amino acids. With 1 base clipped from V and 6 bases from J, the junction kept 20 bases outside the gene matches. Germline CDR1 and CDR2: SGHVS and FQNEAQ. CDR3 DNA sequence: TGTGCCAGCAGCTTAGGAGGGTTCAGCGGGAGTACTTCTCTGGGCGAGCAGTACTTC. As protein: CASSLGGFSGSTSLGEQYF.

This clonotype was picked up a small number of times. This chain joins TRBV20-1 and TRBJ1-2; 8 bases are a match to TRBD1. Germline CDR1 reads DFQATT; CDR2 reads SNEGSKA (reference sequence). With V trimmed by 5 bases and J by 4 bases, 6 bases remained unmatched. CDR3 length: 13 residues. This chain's CDR3 is CSAGQGIIYGYTF. The DNA for the CDR3 is TGCAGTGCTGGACAGGGAATCATCTATGGCTACACCTTC.

The rearrangement uses TRBV7-6 and TRBJ1-2; D uncertain. This CDR3 contains 15 residues. With 1 base removed from V and 4 bases from J, the gap between germline ends came to 13 bases. Looked up from germline, CDR1 is SGHVS and CDR2 is FNYEAQ. For the CDR3, the DNA is TGTGCCAGCAGCTTAGAGGACGGGCCTTCCTATGGCTACACCTTC. Translating gives CASSLEDGPSYGYTF.

This chain joins TRBV6-2 or TRBV6-3 and TRBJ2-3, with D unclear. The ends were cut back, 7 bases at V and 0 bases at J, with 5 bases in the middle. The CDR3 contains 12 residues. The germline V gene has CDR1 MNHEY and CDR2 SVGEGT. The CDR3 sequence: CASTQSTDTQYF. The CDR3 DNA follows: TGTGCCAGCACCCAGAGCACAGATACGCAGTATTTT.

This clonotype occurred a few times. V is TRBV7-2 and J is TRBJ2-7; possibly TRBD2 for D (6 bases). Germline loops: CDR1 SGHTA, CDR2 FQGNSA. This CDR3 has 13 amino acids. V lost 5 bases and J lost 4, with 12 bases in between. CDR3 residues: CASSLGLLYEQYV. Written as DNA, the CDR3 is TGTGCCAGCAGCCTGGGACTCCTGTACGAGCAGTACGTC.

This clonotype was counted a few times. This chain uses TRBV28 with TRBJ1-1, with D possibly TRBD1 on 5 matching bases. CDR3 length: 18 amino acids. V was cut by 5 bases and J by 1 base, with 23 bases left in between. In germline, CDR1 is MDHEN, CDR2 SYDVKM. CDR3 nucleotides: TGTGCCAGCAGTCCTTACCCCTCCATGGGACGGCGGAACACTGAAGCTTTCTTT. Amino acid sequence: CASSPYPSMGRRNTEAFF.

This clonotype was detected many times. CDR3 DNA: TGTGCCAGCAGTTACAGGGGTCTCACAGATACGCAGTATTTT. Its protein is CASSYRGLTDTQYF. The gene calls are TRBV6-5 and TRBJ2-3; D possibly corresponds to TRBD1 (5 bases). The CDR3 runs to 14 residues. The germline CDR1 and CDR2 sequences are MNHEY and SVGAGI. Trimming stripped 2 bases from V and 2 bases from J, with 8 bases between.

This clonotype was detected a few times. This chain joins TRBV4-1 and TRBJ2-7; 8 bases match TRBD2. Trimming cost V 4 bases and J 2 bases; bases outside gene matches: 7. The germline V gene has CDR1 MGHRA and CDR2 YSYEKL. The CDR3 has 15 amino acids. This CDR3 is CASSRNSGIAYEQYF. CDR3 DNA: TGCGCCAGCAGCCGAAATAGCGGGATCGCCTACGAGCAGTACTTC.

This chain joins TRBV19 and TRBJ2-1, with 15 bases matching TRBD2. The CDR3 loop spans 19 amino acids. Germline values: CDR1 LNHDA, CDR2 SQIVND (reference sequence). With 5 bases clipped from V and 7 bases from J, the junction kept 15 bases outside the gene matches. CDR3 sequence reads: CASSPWTSGRAQSFNEQFF. CDR3 nucleotide sequence: TGTGCCAGTAGTCCTTGGACTAGCGGGAGGGCCCAGTCGTTTAATGAGCAGTTCTTC. The full variable domain, completed using reference TRBV19 and TRBJ2-1, is DGGITQSPKYLFRKEGQNVTLSCEQNLNHDAMYWYRQDPGQGLRLIYYSQIVNDFQKGDIAEGYSVSREKKESFPLTVTSAQKNPTAFYLCASSPWTSGRAQSFNEQFFGPGTRLTVL.